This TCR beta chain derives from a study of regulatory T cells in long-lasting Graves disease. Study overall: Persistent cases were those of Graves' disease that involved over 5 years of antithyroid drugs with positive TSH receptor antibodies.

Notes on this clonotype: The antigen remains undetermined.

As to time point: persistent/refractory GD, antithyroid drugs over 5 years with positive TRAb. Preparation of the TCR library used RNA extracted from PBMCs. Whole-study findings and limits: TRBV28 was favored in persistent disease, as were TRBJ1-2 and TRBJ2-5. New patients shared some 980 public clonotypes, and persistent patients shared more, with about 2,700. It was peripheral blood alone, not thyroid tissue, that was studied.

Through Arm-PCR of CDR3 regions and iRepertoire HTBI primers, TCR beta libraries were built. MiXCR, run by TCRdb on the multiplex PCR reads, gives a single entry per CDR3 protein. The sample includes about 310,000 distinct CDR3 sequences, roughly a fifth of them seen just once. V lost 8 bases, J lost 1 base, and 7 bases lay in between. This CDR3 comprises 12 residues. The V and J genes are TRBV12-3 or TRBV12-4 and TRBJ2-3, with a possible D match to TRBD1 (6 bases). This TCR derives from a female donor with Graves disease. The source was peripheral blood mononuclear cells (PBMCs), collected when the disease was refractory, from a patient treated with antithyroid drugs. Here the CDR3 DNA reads TGTGCCAGCGGGGGCGGCACAGATACGCAGTATTTT. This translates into CASGGGTDTQYF.